Below, 4 T cell receptor beta chains from the same sample are listed, as sequenced in a study of T cells expressing NK-cell markers. TCRdb re-called the 5' RACE reads; every CDR3 protein appears as one record, without DNA. There are approximately 150,000 distinct CDR3 sequences in the sample, with about 18% held by the top ten. Sequencing was performed on blood T cells: a sorted CD56 or NKG2C T cell subset, CD4+ or CD8+ T cells, or bulk PBMC T cells (not recorded which). All receptors derive from a woman aged 18 to 75 in good health.

J is TRBJ2-5 and V is TRBV21-1; TCRdb indicates TRBD1, and absent DNA this call remains unverified. TRBV21-1 is a known pseudogene. This CDR3 has 13 residues. This CDR3 reads CASSKGQVGTQYF.

The chain links TRBV12-3 or TRBV12-4 to TRBJ2-1; the TCRdb call, TRBD2, lacks DNA for checking. There are 15 residues in the CDR3. CDR3 amino acids: CASSYLGGRAREQFF.

The CDR3 sequence: CSAGGLAKNIQYF. The rearrangement links TRBV20-1 to TRBJ2-4; TCRdb names TRBD1, which stays unverified in the absence of DNA. This CDR3 is 13 amino acids long. The germline CDR1 and CDR2 sequences are DFQATT and SNEGSKA (reference sequence).

The chain carries TRBV20-1 and TRBJ1-3. The CDR3 contains 14 residues. Germline assignment: CDR1 DFQATT and CDR2 SNEGSKA (reference sequence). The CDR3 sequence: CSASDRYSGNTIYF.